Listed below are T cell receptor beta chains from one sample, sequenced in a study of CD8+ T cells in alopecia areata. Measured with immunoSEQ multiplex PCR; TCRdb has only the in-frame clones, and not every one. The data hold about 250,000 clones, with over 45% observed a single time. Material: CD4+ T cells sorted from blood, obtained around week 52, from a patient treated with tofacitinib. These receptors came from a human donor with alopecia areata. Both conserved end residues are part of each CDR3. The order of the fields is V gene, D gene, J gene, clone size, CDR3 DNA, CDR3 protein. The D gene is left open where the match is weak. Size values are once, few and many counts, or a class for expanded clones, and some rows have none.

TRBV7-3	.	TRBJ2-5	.	TGTGCCAGCAGCCCCTCTCGGCAGGAGACCCAGTACTTC	CASSPSRQETQYF
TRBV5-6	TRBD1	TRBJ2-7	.	TGTGCCAGCAGCCCCGCTGCCAGGGGGACCTACGAGCAGTACTTC	CASSPAARGTYEQYF
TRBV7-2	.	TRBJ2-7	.	TGTGCCAGCAGCCCATCGACCTACGAGCAGTACTTC	CASSPSTYEQYF
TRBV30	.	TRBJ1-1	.	TGTGCCTCCGGGAGGGACACTGAAGCTTTCTTT	CASGRDTEAFF
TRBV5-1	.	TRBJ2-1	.	TGCGCCAGCAGCTTGTTTGAGGGCAGGGGCAATGAGCAGTTCTTC	CASSLFEGRGNEQFF
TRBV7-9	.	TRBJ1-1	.	TGTGCCAGCAGCTTTTCGAACACTGAAGCTTTCTTT	CASSFSNTEAFF
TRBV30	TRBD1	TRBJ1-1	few	TGTGCCTGGAGTGTTGGACAGGGAAAAACTGAAGCTTTCTTT	CAWSVGQGKTEAFF
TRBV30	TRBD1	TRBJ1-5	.	TGTGCCTGGAGTCAGGGGGCTCATCAGCCCCAGCATTTT	CAWSQGAHQPQHF
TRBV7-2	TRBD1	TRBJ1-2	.	TGTGCCAGCAGCTTAGAGGGGGACAGGGCGGACTACACCTTC	CASSLEGDRADYTF
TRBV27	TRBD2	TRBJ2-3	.	TGTGCCAGCAGTCCCCTACTAGCGGGGGGGCCTTTAGATACGCAGTATTTT	CASSPLLAGGPLDTQYF
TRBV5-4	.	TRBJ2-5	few	TGTGCCAGCAGCTTGGACCCAGGGTTTGAAGAGACCCAGTACTTC	CASSLDPGFEETQYF
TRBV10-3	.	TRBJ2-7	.	TGTGCCATCAGTGGTGGGCGGGGAAGCGAGCAGTACTTC	CAISGGRGSEQYF
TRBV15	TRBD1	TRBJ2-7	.	TGTGCCACCAGCAGAGGTTTATCAGGGGGCGCGCCCGAGCAGTACTTC	CATSRGLSGGAPEQYF
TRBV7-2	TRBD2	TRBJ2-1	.	TGTGCCAGCAGCCTCCTTGGAGCGGGGGGGCGGAATGAGCAGTTCTTC	CASSLLGAGGRNEQFF
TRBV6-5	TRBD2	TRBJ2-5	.	TGTGCCAGCAGTTCCCCTAGCGGGGAAGAGACCCAGTACTTC	CASSSPSGEETQYF
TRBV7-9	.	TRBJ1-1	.	TGTGCCAGCAGCTTAGAGGCAGGGTACATGAACACTGAAGCTTTCTTT	CASSLEAGYMNTEAFF
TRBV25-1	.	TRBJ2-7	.	TGTGCCAGCAGCCGGGGGACCTACGAGCAGTACTTC	CASSRGTYEQYF
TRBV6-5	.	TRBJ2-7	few	TGTGCCAGCAGTCATCGACAGGGAGGGATCGAGCAGTACTTC	CASSHRQGGIEQYF
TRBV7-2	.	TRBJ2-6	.	TGTGCCAGCAGCCTTGACAGAGCTGGGGCCAACGTCCTGACTTTC	CASSLDRAGANVLTF
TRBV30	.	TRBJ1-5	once	TGTGCCTGGAGTGTAAGGTGGGGAGGGAGCAATCAGCCCCAGCATTTT	CAWSVRWGGSNQPQHF
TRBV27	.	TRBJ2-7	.	TGTGCCAGCCGGATCGTCTTACAGGGAACCTACGAGCAGTACTTC	CASRIVLQGTYEQYF
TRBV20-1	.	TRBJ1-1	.	TGCAGTGCTAGAGGGGATCATGGGGCTTTCTTT	CSARGDHGAFF
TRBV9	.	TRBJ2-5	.	TGTGCCAGCAGCGTAGAGGGGCTACAAGAGACCCAGTACTTC	CASSVEGLQETQYF
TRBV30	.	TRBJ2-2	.	TGTGCCTGGAGTGTACACGGGGGCTCCGGGGAGCTGTTTTTT	CAWSVHGGSGELFF
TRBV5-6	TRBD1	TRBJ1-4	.	TGTGCCAGCAGCTTCCGTGTCTTGGACAGGGGGCGAAAACTGTTTTTT	CASSFRVLDRGRKLFF
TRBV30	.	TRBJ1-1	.	TGTGCCTGGAGTCCTCGGAGAGGAGGGGTCGACACTGAAGCTTTCTTT	CAWSPRRGGVDTEAFF
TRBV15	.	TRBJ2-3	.	TGTGCCACCAGCAGAAGTATAAGCACAGATACGCAGTATTTT	CATSRSISTDTQYF
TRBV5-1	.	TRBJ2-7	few	TGCGCCAGCAGCTTGAACCCCTACGAGCAGTACTTC	CASSLNPYEQYF
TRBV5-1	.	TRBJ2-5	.	TGCGCCAGCAGCTTTGAACTAGCAGAAGAGACCCAGTACTTC	CASSFELAEETQYF
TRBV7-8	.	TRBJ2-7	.	TGTGCCAGCAGCTTCCACCTAGTCACCGTTCCTTCCTACGAGCAGTACTTC	CASSFHLVTVPSYEQYF
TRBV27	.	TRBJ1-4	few	TGTGCCAGCAGGAGTGCCGGGGGCTATGAAAAACTGTTTTTT	CASRSAGGYEKLFF
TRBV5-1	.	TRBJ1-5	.	TGCGCCAGCAGCTCGGTAAATCAGCCCCAGCATTTT	CASSSVNQPQHF
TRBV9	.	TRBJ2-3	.	TGTGCCAGCTCCCTAGGGGGGGGCAGGGATACGCAGTATTTT	CASSLGGGRDTQYF
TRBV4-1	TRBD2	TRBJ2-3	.	TGCGCCAGCAGCCAAGATTATAAGCGGGGGGGCGTGACAGATACGCAGTATTTT	CASSQDYKRGGVTDTQYF
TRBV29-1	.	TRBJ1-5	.	TGCAGCGCCAGGAGGGACATCAATCAGCCCCAGCATTTT	CSARRDINQPQHF
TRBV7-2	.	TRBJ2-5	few	TGTGCCAGCAGCCTCCACCATGGGGACAGGTGGGAGGGCCAGTACTTC	CASSLHHGDRWEGQYF
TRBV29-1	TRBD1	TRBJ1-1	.	TGCAGCGTTGATGACAGGGGCACTGAAGCTTTCTTT	CSVDDRGTEAFF
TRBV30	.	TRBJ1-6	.	TGTGCCTGGAGCGGACGCAATAATTCACCCCTCCACTTT	CAWSGRNNSPLHF
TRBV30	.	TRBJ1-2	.	TGTGCCTGGAGTGTCCCCCGGGGCTACACCTTC	CAWSVPRGYTF
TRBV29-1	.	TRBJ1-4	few	TGCAGCGTTGGGGGGCGCAGGGAACATGAAAAACTGTTTTTT	CSVGGRREHEKLFF
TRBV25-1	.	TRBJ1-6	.	TGTGCCACCACCCAGGGCAGAGACTATAATTCACCCCTCCACTTT	CATTQGRDYNSPLHF
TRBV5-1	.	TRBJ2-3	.	TGCGCCAGCAGCTTGGCTCTAGCTGTCCTAGATACGCAGTATTTT	CASSLALAVLDTQYF
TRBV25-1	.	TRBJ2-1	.	TGTGCCAGCAGTGAATATAAGGGCAACAATGAGCAGTTCTTC	CASSEYKGNNEQFF
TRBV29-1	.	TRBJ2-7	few	TGCAGCGTTGTTGGAGTCTACGAGCAGTACTTC	CSVVGVYEQYF
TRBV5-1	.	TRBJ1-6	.	TGCGCCAGCAGCTTGGAGATGGGATCACCCCTCCACTTT	CASSLEMGSPLHF
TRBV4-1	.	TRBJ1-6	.	TGCGCCAGCAGCAAGACAGCCTATAATTCACCCCTCCACTTT	CASSKTAYNSPLHF
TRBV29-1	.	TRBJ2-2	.	TGCAGCGTCTCTGAGCGTAGGGCGCCCGTAAACACCGGGGAGCTGTTTTTT	CSVSERRAPVNTGELFF
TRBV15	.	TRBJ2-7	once	TGTGCCACCAGCAGAGATTCGATCTCCGAGCAGTACTTC	CATSRDSISEQYF
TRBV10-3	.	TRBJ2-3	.	TGTGCCATCAGTGAAGGGTCAAGAAGCACAGATACGCAGTATTTT	CAISEGSRSTDTQYF
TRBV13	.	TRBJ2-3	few	TGTGCCAGCAGCTTAGTAGATACGCAGTATTTT	CASSLVDTQYF
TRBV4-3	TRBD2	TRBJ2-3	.	TGCGCCAGCAGCCTCCTAGCGGTGGCAGATACGCAGTATTTT	CASSLLAVADTQYF
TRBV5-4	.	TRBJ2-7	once	TGTGCCAGCAGCTTGGACAGGCTCACCTACGAGCAGTACTTC	CASSLDRLTYEQYF
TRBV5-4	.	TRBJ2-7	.	TGTGCCAGCAGCTCTTACAACACCTACGAGCAGTACTTC	CASSSYNTYEQYF